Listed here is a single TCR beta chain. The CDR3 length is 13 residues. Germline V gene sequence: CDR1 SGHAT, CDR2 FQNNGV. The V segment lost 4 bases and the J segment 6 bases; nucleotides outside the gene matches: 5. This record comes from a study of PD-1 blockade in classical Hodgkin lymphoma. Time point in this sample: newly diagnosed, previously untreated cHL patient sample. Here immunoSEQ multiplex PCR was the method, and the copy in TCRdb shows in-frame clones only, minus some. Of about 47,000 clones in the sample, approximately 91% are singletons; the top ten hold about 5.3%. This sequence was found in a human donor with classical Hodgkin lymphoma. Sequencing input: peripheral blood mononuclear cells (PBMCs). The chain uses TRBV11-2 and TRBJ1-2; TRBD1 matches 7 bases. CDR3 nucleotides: TGTGCCAGCAGCTCACAGGGGATTAATGGCTACACCTTC. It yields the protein CASSSQGINGYTF.